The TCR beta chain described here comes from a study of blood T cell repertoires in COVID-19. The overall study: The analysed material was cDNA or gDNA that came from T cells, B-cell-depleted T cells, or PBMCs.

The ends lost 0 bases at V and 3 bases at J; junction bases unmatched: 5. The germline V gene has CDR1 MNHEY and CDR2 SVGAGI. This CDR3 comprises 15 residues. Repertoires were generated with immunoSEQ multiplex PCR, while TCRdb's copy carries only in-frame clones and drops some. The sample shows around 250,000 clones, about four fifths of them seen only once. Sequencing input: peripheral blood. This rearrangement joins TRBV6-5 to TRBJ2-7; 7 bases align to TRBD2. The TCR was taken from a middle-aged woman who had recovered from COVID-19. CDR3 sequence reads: CASSYSTSVSYEQYF. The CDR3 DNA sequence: TGTGCCAGCAGTTACTCCACTAGCGTAAGCTACGAGCAGTACTTC.